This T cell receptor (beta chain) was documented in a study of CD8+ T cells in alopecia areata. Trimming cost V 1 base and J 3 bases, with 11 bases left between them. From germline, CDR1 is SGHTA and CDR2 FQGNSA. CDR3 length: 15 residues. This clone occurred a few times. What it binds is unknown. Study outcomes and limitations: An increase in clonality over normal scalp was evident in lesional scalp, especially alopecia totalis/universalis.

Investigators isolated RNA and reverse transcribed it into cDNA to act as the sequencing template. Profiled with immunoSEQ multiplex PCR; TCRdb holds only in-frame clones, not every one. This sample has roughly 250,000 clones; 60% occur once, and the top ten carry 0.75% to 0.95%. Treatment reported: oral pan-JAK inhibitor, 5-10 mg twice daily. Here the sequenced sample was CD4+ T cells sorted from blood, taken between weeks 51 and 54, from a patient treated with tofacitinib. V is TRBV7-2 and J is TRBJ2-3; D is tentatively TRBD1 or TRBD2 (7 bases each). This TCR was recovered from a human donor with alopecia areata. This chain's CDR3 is CASSLGQGGTDTQYF. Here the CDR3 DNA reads TGTGCCAGCAGCTTAGGTCAGGGGGGGACAGATACGCAGTATTTT.